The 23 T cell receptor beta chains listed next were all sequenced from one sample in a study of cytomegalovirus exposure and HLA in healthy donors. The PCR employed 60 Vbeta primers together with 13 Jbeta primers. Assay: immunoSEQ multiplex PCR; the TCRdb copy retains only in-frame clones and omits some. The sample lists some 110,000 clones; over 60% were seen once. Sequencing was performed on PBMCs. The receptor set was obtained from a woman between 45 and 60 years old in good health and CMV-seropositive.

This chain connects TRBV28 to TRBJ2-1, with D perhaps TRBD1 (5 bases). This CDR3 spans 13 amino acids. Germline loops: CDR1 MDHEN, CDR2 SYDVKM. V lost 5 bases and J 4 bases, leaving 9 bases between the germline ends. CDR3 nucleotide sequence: TGTGCCAGCAGTCAGGGCCATTACAATGAGCAGTTCTTC. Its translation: CASSQGHYNEQFF.

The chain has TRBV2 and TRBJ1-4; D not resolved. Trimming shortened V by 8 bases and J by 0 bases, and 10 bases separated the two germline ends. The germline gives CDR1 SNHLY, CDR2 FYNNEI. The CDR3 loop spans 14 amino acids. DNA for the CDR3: TGTGCCAGCCGTACGCAGGCAACTAATGAAAAACTGTTTTTT. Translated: CASRTQATNEKLFF.

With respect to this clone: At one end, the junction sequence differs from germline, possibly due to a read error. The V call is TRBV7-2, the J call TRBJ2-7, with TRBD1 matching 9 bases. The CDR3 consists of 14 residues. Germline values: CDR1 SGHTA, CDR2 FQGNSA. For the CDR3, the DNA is TGTGCCAGCAGCTTGAACATGGGGGGGACAGGGCTTTTCTTC. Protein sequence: CASSLNMGGTGLFF.

The CDR3 protein is CASSVGTGIQPQHF. The CDR3 coding sequence is TGTGCCAGCAGCGTAGGGACAGGCATACAGCCCCAGCATTTT. The V call is TRBV9, the J call TRBJ1-5; 7 bases match TRBD1. CDR3 length equals 14 residues. Looked up from germline, CDR1 is SGDLS and CDR2 is YYNGEE. With 0 bases clipped from V and 7 bases from J, the junction kept 4 bases outside the gene matches.

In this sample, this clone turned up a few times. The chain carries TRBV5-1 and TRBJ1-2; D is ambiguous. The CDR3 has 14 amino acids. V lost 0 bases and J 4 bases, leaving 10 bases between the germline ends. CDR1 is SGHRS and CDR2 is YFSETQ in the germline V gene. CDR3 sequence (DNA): TGCGCCAGCAGCTTGGACACAGAGCCCTATGGCTACACCTTC. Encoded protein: CASSLDTEPYGYTF.

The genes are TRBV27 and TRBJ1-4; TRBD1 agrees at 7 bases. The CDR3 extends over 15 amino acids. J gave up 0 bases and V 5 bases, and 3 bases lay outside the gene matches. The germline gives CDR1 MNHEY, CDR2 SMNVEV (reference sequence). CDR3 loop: CASSEGQATNEKLFF. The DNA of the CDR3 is TGTGCCAGCAGTGAAGGACAGGCAACTAATGAAAAACTGTTTTTT.

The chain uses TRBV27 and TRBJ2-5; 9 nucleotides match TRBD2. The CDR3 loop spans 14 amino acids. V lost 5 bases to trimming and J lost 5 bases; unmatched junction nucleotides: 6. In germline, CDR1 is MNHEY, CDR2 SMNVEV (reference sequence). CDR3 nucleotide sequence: TGTGCCAGCAGTCGGGCGGGGGGGCCGGAGACCCAGTACTTC. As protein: CASSRAGGPETQYF.

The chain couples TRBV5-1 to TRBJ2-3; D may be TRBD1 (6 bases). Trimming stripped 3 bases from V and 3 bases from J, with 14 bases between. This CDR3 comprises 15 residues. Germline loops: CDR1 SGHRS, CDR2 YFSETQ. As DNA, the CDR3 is TGCGCCAGCAGCTCAGCAGGGGATCGGACAGATACGCAGTATTTT. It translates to CASSSAGDRTDTQYF.

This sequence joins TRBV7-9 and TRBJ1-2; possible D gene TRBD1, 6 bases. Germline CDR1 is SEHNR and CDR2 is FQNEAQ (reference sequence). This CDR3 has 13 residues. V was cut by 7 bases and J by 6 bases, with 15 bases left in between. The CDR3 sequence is CASTLSGGDGYTF. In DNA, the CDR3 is TGTGCCAGCACCCTTTCGGGGGGCGATGGCTACACCTTC.

As DNA, the CDR3 is TGTGCCACCAGCAGAGATTTCGGACAGGGGGCCGGGGGACTGTTTTTT. Protein sequence: CATSRDFGQGAGGLFF. This chain uses TRBV15 with TRBJ1-4, with 11 bases identical to TRBD1. CDR1 and CDR2 (germline): LNHNV, YYDKDF (reference sequence). V shed 0 bases, J shed 13 bases, and the junction held 10 bases outside the gene matches. CDR3 length: 16 amino acids.

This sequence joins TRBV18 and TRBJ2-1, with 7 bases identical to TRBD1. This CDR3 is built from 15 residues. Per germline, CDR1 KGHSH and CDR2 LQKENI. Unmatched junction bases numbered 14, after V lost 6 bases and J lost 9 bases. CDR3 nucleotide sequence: TGTGCCAGCTCCCCCGACAGGGCATGGATCGGTGAGCAGTTCTTC. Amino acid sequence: CASSPDRAWIGEQFF.

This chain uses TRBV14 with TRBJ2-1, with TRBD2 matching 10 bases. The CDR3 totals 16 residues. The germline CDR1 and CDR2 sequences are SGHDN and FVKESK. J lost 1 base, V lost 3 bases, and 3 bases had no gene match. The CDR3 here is CASSQSGGVSYNEQFF. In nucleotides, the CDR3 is TGTGCCAGCAGCCAGAGCGGGGGGGTATCCTACAATGAGCAGTTCTTC. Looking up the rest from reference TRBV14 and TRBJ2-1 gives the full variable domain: EAGVTQFPSHSVIEKGQTVTLRCDPISGHDNLYWYRRVMGKEIKFLLHFVKESKQDESGMPNNRFLAERTGGTYSTLKVQPAELEDSGVYFCASSQSGGVSYNEQFFGPGTRLTVL.

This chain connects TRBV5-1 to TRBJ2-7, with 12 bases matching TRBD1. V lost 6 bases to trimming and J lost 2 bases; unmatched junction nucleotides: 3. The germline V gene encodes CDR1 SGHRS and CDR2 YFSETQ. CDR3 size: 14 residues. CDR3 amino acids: CASKGQGATYEQYF. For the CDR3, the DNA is TGCGCCAGCAAGGGACAGGGGGCTACCTACGAGCAGTACTTC.

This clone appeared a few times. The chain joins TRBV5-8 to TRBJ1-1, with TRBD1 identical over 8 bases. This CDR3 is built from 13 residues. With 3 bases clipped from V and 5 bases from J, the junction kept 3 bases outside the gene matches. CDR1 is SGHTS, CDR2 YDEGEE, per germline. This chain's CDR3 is CASSWTGRTEAFF. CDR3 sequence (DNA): TGTGCCAGCAGCTGGACAGGGAGAACTGAAGCTTTCTTT.

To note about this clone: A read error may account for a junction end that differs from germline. The CDR3 loop is CATSGETGTATNEKLFF. Written as DNA, the CDR3 is TGTGCCACCAGCGGAGAAACGGGGACAGCAACTAATGAAAAACTGTTTTTT. The chain joins TRBV15 to TRBJ1-4; 7 bases fit TRBD1. Per germline, CDR1 LNHNV and CDR2 YYDKDF (reference sequence). CDR3 size: 17 residues.

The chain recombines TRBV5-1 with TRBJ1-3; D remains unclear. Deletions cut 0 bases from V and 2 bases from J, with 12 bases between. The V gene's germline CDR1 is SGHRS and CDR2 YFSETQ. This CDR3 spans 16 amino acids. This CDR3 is CASSLAGGLTGNTIYF. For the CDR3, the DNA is TGCGCCAGCAGCTTGGCGGGAGGGCTGACTGGAAACACCATATATTTT.

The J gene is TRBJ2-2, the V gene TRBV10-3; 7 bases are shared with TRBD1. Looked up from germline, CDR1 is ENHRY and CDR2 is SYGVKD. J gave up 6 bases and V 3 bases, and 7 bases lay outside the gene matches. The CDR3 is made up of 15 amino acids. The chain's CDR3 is CAISDRQGMAGELFF. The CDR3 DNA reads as TGTGCCATCAGTGATAGACAGGGCATGGCCGGGGAGCTGTTTTTT.

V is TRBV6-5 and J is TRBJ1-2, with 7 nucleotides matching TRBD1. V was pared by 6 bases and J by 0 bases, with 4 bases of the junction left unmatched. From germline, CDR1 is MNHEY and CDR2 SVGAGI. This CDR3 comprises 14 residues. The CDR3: CASSRDSTNYGYTF. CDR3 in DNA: TGTGCCAGCAGCCGGGACAGCACTAACTATGGCTACACCTTC.

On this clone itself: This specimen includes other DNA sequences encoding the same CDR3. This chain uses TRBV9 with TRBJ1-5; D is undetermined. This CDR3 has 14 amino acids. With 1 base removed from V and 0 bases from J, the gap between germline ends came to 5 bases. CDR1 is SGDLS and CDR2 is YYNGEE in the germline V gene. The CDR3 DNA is TGTGCCAGCAGCGTATCAGGTAGCAATCAGCCCCAGCATTTT. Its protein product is CASSVSGSNQPQHF.

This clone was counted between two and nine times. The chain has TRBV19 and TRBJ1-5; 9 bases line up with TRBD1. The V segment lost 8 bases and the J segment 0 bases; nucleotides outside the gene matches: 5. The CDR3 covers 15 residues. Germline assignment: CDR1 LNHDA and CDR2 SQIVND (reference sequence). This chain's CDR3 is CASGSQGASNQPQHF. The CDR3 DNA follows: TGTGCCAGTGGGTCACAGGGGGCTAGCAATCAGCCCCAGCATTTT.

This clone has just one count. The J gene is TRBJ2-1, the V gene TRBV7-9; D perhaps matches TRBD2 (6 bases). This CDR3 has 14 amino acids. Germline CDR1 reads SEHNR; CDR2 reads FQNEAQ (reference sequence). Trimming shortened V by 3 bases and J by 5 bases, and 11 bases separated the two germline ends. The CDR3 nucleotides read TGTGCCAGCAGCTTTTTTGGCGGGGACAATGAGCAGTTCTTC. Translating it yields CASSFFGGDNEQFF.

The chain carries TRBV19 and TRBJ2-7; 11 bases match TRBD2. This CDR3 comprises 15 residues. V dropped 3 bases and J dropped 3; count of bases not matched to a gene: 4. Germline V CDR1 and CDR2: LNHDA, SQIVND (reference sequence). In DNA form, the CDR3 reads TGTGCCAGTAGTATTGGGACTAGCGGAATCTACGAGCAGTACTTC. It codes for CASSIGTSGIYEQYF.

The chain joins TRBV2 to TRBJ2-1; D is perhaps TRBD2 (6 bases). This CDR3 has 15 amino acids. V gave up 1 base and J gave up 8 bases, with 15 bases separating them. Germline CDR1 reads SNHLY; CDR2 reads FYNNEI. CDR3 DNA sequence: TGTGCCAGCAGTGAAGGACTAGTGAGGGGTCATGAGCAGTTCTTC. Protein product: CASSEGLVRGHEQFF.